This TCR beta chain was found in a study of blood T cell repertoires in COVID-19. The overall study: COVID-19 samples collected from the United States, Italy and Spain covered acute and convalescent phases. T cells, B-cell-depleted T cells, or PBMCs supplied cDNA or gDNA.

Data came from immunoSEQ multiplex PCR; TCRdb stores just in-frame clones and leaves some out. The sample comprises roughly 70,000 clones, around 79% of which are singletons, and around 20% rests with the top ten. This CDR3 contains 15 residues. With V trimmed by 5 bases and J by 5 bases, 8 bases remained unmatched. Germline-derived CDR1 and CDR2 are MDHEN and SYDVKM. The sample comprised peripheral blood. This TCR was recovered from a man aged 55 to 70 with acute or convalescent COVID-19. The chain recombines TRBV28 with TRBJ2-1; 8 positions agree with TRBD1. CDR3 sequence (DNA): TGTGCCAGCAGTCCCGGGACAGGTAGGGACAATGAGCAGTTCTTC. Amino acids: CASSPGTGRDNEQFF.